This TCR beta chain was captured by sequencing in a study of T-cell reconstitution after alpha-beta-depleted transplantation in children. This clonotype was seen a few times. What it recognizes is unknown. Preparing the TCRbeta library involved the use of unique molecular identifiers. Each CDR3 protein gets one entry after TCRdb re-called the PCR reads with MiXCR. The sample comprises over 450,000 distinct CDR3 sequences, about 11% of which are singletons, and just over 2% rests with the top ten. Findings and caveats of the study: The origin of alpha-beta T cells about two months after transplant was reportedly several hundred expanded graft clones.

CDR3 size: 14 residues. The germline V gene has CDR1 SGHKS and CDR2 YYEKEE (reference sequence). The trim removed 4 bases at V and 9 bases at J, leaving 6 bases unmatched. The receptor comes from a child younger than 10 with inherited bone marrow failure, due to receive a stem cell transplant. The chain recombines TRBV5-5 with TRBJ2-1; the match to TRBD1 covers 11 bases. The source material was PBMCs, sampled before TCRalphabeta/CD19-depleted stem cell transplant. The CDR3 DNA reads TGTGCCAGCAGCCCCGGGACAGGGGGGTTTGAGCAGTTCTTC. Translation: CASSPGTGGFEQFF.